The clone carrying this TCR beta chain is a singleton in its sample. The antigen is not known. Some clones are missing from TCRdb's copy, which holds only in-frame ones; the method was immunoSEQ multiplex PCR. The table shows more than 65,000 clones, with 80% to 90% occurring only once. These data belong to a study of CD4 T cell repertoires in COVID-19. Study results and caveats: Suggested intraclonal diversification: top SARS-CoV-2-reactive clonotypes appeared in two or three memory subsets.

Trimming removed 5 bases at V and 9 bases at J, with 8 bases between. The CDR3 runs to 11 residues. This receptor was taken from a human donor who had COVID-19. The specimen was CD4+ T cells from peripheral blood, collected after recovery from COVID-19. The chain combines TRBV12-3 or TRBV12-4 with TRBJ1-5; no clear D. The DNA of the CDR3 is TGTGCCAGCAGTACCACGGGGCCCCAGCATTTT. Translating it yields CASSTTGPQHF.